This T cell receptor (beta chain) was profiled in a study of control samples from healthy donors and cancer patients. Generated by immunoSEQ multiplex PCR, the TCRdb table keeps only in-frame clones and is missing some. The sample has some 150,000 clones, about 93% seen once. Germline V gives CDR1 MNHNY, CDR2 SVGAGI (reference sequence). The CDR3 is 15 residues long. V lost 7 bases, J lost 4 bases, and 17 bases lay in between. In this sample, this clone turned up once. The chain is built from TRBV6-6 and TRBJ1-5, with TRBD1 as a possible D gene (5 bases). Source material: PBMCs. The source is a man between 60 and 75 years old with colorectal cancer. The CDR3, as DNA: TGTGCCAGCATTCCCCGGGACGGATCGAATCAGCCCCAGCATTTT. Residues: CASIPRDGSNQPQHF.